The rows below give T cell receptor beta chains drawn from one sample of a study of T cells in Graves' hyperthyroidism and ophthalmopathy. TCRdb re-called the multiplex PCR reads with MiXCR, one entry per CDR3 protein. The table lists a few hundred thousand distinct CDR3 sequences, approximately 44% of them singletons, with roughly 7.7% in the top ten. The specimen was peripheral blood or thyroid tissue (not recorded which). These receptors all come from a woman aged 18 to 35 with Graves' hyperthyroidism. CDR3s include the opening cysteine and the closing phenylalanine or tryptophan. The order of the fields is clone size, J gene, V gene, D gene, CDR3 DNA, CDR3 protein. A D gene is named only where the DNA matches it firmly. The size field is filled for only some rows; it gives once, few, many or a size class.

abundance: .; j_gene: TRBJ2-7; v_gene: TRBV15; d_gene: .; CDR3nt: TGTGCCACCAGCAAACTAGATAAAGGGTTGGGGTACGAGCAGTACTTC; CDR3aa: CATSKLDKGLGYEQYF
abundance: .; j_gene: TRBJ2-1; v_gene: TRBV7-3; d_gene: .; CDR3nt: TGTGCCAGCAGCTTGGACGGCTATCTGCAGTTCTTC; CDR3aa: CASSLDGYLQFF
abundance: few; j_gene: TRBJ2-2; v_gene: TRBV12-3/TRBV12-4; d_gene: .; CDR3nt: TGTGCCAGCAGTTGGGGCGGGGTAATTGACACCGGGGAGCTGTTTTTT; CDR3aa: CASSWGGVIDTGELFF
abundance: .; j_gene: TRBJ2-5; v_gene: TRBV6-5; d_gene: TRBD2; CDR3nt: TGTGCCAGCAGTTTCCTTGGGACTACCCAAGAGACCCAGTACTTC; CDR3aa: CASSFLGTTQETQYF
abundance: many; j_gene: TRBJ2-7; v_gene: TRBV15; d_gene: TRBD2; CDR3nt: TGTGCCACCAGCGCACGATTAGCGGGAGGGCCCTACGAGCAGTACTTC; CDR3aa: CATSARLAGGPYEQYF
abundance: few; j_gene: TRBJ2-2; v_gene: TRBV6-6; d_gene: TRBD2; CDR3nt: TGTGCCAGCAGTTACTTCGGGACTAGCGGGAAATACGCCGGGGAGCTGTTTTTT; CDR3aa: CASSYFGTSGKYAGELFF
abundance: once; j_gene: TRBJ2-2; v_gene: TRBV12-3/TRBV12-4; d_gene: TRBD2; CDR3nt: TGTGCCAGCAGCACAGCGGGAGCGGGCGGGGAGCTGTTTTTT; CDR3aa: CASSTAGAGGELFF
abundance: .; j_gene: TRBJ2-3; v_gene: TRBV24-1; d_gene: TRBD2; CDR3nt: TGTGCCACCAGGCGGGTAAGTCCGGGACTAGCGGGAGCGGTCGCAGATACGCAGTATTTT; CDR3aa: CATRRVSPGLAGAVADTQYF
abundance: .; j_gene: TRBJ2-2; v_gene: TRBV10-3; d_gene: TRBD2; CDR3nt: TGTGCCATCAGTGTATCAGGCGGGACTAGCGGGAGAGCCGGGGAGCTGTTTTTT; CDR3aa: CAISVSGGTSGRAGELFF
abundance: many; j_gene: TRBJ2-7; v_gene: TRBV4-1; d_gene: .; CDR3nt: TGCGCCAGCAGCCAAGGAGAGGCGGGAACCTACGAGCAGTACTTC; CDR3aa: CASSQGEAGTYEQYF
abundance: many; j_gene: TRBJ2-5; v_gene: TRBV7-7; d_gene: TRBD1; CDR3nt: TGTGCTAGCAGCAGGGGGTTCGGGGAGACCCAGTACTTC; CDR3aa: CASSRGFGETQYF
abundance: .; j_gene: TRBJ2-7; v_gene: TRBV10-3; d_gene: TRBD2; CDR3nt: TGTGCCACGAGGGATGAGCGGGGGTACGAGCAGTACTTC; CDR3aa: CATRDERGYEQYF
abundance: .; j_gene: TRBJ2-1; v_gene: TRBV15; d_gene: TRBD2; CDR3nt: TGTGCCACCAGCAGAGATCCGACTAGCGGAAACTACAATGAGCAGTTCTTC; CDR3aa: CATSRDPTSGNYNEQFF
abundance: .; j_gene: TRBJ2-1; v_gene: TRBV5-1; d_gene: TRBD2; CDR3nt: TGCGCCAGCAGCTTGACCCTGAGGACTAGCGGGGGAGAGCAGTTCTTC; CDR3aa: CASSLTLRTSGGEQFF
abundance: .; j_gene: TRBJ2-7; v_gene: TRBV29-1; d_gene: TRBD1; CDR3nt: TGCAGCTTGGGGACAGGGAGCTTTTACGAGCAGTACTTC; CDR3aa: CSLGTGSFYEQYF
abundance: .; j_gene: TRBJ1-1; v_gene: TRBV20-1; d_gene: .; CDR3nt: TGCAGTGCTAGTGAGGGCGTTTTCTTT; CDR3aa: CSASEGVFF
abundance: many; j_gene: TRBJ2-1; v_gene: TRBV19; d_gene: .; CDR3nt: TGTGCCAGTAGTATCACAAGCACAGGGTACAATGAGCAGTTCTTC; CDR3aa: CASSITSTGYNEQFF
abundance: few; j_gene: TRBJ1-5; v_gene: TRBV11-1; d_gene: .; CDR3nt: TGTGCCAGCAGCTTAAAGTCCGGCGGGCAGCCCCAGCATTTT; CDR3aa: CASSLKSGGQPQHF
abundance: many; j_gene: TRBJ2-2; v_gene: TRBV10-3; d_gene: .; CDR3nt: TGTGCCATCAGTGGGTCACTAGTGTCAGCTGGGGAGCTGTTTTTT; CDR3aa: CAISGSLVSAGELFF
abundance: many; j_gene: TRBJ2-2; v_gene: TRBV20-1; d_gene: TRBD2; CDR3nt: TGCAGTGCTAGTGGACTAGCGGCACCCTGGGACTCTGGGACCGGGGAGCTGTTTTTT; CDR3aa: CSASGLAAPWDSGTGELFF
abundance: .; j_gene: TRBJ2-1; v_gene: TRBV7-9; d_gene: .; CDR3nt: TGTGCCAGCAGCTGGGAGACTGTTCGTAGGAATTCAATCAATGAGCAGTTCTTC; CDR3aa: CASSWETVRRNSINEQFF
abundance: .; j_gene: TRBJ2-7; v_gene: TRBV20-1; d_gene: .; CDR3nt: TGCAGTGCTGGAGGCAGCCGAAACACAGATACGCAGTACTTC; CDR3aa: CSAGGSRNTDTQYF
abundance: many; j_gene: TRBJ1-5; v_gene: TRBV19; d_gene: .; CDR3nt: TGTGCCAGTAGTCCCGTTCGGGTTACTCAGCCCCAGCATTTT; CDR3aa: CASSPVRVTQPQHF
abundance: .; j_gene: TRBJ2-7; v_gene: TRBV7-6; d_gene: .; CDR3nt: TGTGCCAGCAGAAGCCGAGCGTTCCCCTACGAGCAGTACTTC; CDR3aa: CASRSRAFPYEQYF
abundance: .; j_gene: TRBJ2-7; v_gene: TRBV7-9; d_gene: .; CDR3nt: TGTGCCAGCAGCTTAAGGAGACAGATTGTGAACGAGCAGTACTTC; CDR3aa: CASSLRRQIVNEQYF
abundance: many; j_gene: TRBJ1-2; v_gene: TRBV6-6; d_gene: .; CDR3nt: TGTGCCAGCAGTTACGGGCGGGGATCCGATGGCTACACCTTC; CDR3aa: CASSYGRGSDGYTF
abundance: few; j_gene: TRBJ1-2; v_gene: TRBV18; d_gene: .; CDR3nt: TGTGCCAGCTCGCTCCCCAGTCTCTTTTATGGCTACACCTTC; CDR3aa: CASSLPSLFYGYTF
abundance: .; j_gene: TRBJ1-5; v_gene: TRBV7-3; d_gene: TRBD1; CDR3nt: TGTGCCAGCAGCTTAGCGGCAGGGGGCTATGGCATTCAGCCCCAGCATTTT; CDR3aa: CASSLAAGGYGIQPQHF
abundance: .; j_gene: TRBJ1-4; v_gene: TRBV13; d_gene: TRBD1; CDR3nt: TGTGCCAGCAGCTCCCCCCGGCGACAGGGCACACTAACTAATGAAAAACTGTCTTTT; CDR3aa: CASSSPRRQGTLTNEKLSF
abundance: .; j_gene: TRBJ2-1; v_gene: TRBV20-1; d_gene: .; CDR3nt: TGCAGTGCTCCACCTGCGGGATTTAGCTCCTACAATGAGCAGTTCTTC; CDR3aa: CSAPPAGFSSYNEQFF
abundance: .; j_gene: TRBJ1-6; v_gene: TRBV9; d_gene: .; CDR3nt: TGTGCCAGCAGCGCAACGACCGGACTAGCGGGAGTAGAGACCCAGTACCTAGGTTCACCCCTCCACTTT; CDR3aa: CASSATTGLAGVETQYLGSPLHF
abundance: .; j_gene: TRBJ2-5; v_gene: TRBV15; d_gene: TRBD1; CDR3nt: TGTGCCACCAGCAGACGGGGACAGGGTAGTGGAGAGACCCAGTACTTC; CDR3aa: CATSRRGQGSGETQYF
abundance: few; j_gene: TRBJ1-5; v_gene: TRBV16; d_gene: .; CDR3nt: TGTGCCAGCAGCCACTTGGGGCCCAATCAGCCCCAGCATTTT; CDR3aa: CASSHLGPNQPQHF
abundance: many; j_gene: TRBJ1-6; v_gene: TRBV15; d_gene: TRBD1; CDR3nt: TGTGCCACCAGCGCCCGGGACAGGGGAAATTCACCCCTCCACTTT; CDR3aa: CATSARDRGNSPLHF
abundance: many; j_gene: TRBJ1-5; v_gene: TRBV12-3/TRBV12-4; d_gene: TRBD1; CDR3nt: TGTGCCAGCGGAATACAGGGGGCGGACCAGCCCCAGCATTTT; CDR3aa: CASGIQGADQPQHF
abundance: many; j_gene: TRBJ1-5; v_gene: TRBV19; d_gene: .; CDR3nt: TGTGCCAGTAGTATTCCACACGGCTATCAGCCCCAGCATTTT; CDR3aa: CASSIPHGYQPQHF
abundance: .; j_gene: TRBJ1-3; v_gene: TRBV7-9; d_gene: .; CDR3nt: TGTGCCAGCAGCTTTGGTGGGGGGCCCGGAAACACCATATATTTT; CDR3aa: CASSFGGGPGNTIYF
abundance: many; j_gene: TRBJ2-5; v_gene: TRBV27; d_gene: .; CDR3nt: TGTGCCAGCAGTTCTGGACAGGGAGGGGAGACCCAGTACTTC; CDR3aa: CASSSGQGGETQYF
abundance: many; j_gene: TRBJ1-1; v_gene: TRBV6-5; d_gene: .; CDR3nt: TGTGCCAGCAGTTCCATCACAGGGTTGCGAAACACTGAAGCTTTCTTT; CDR3aa: CASSSITGLRNTEAFF
abundance: many; j_gene: TRBJ2-7; v_gene: TRBV4-3; d_gene: .; CDR3nt: TGCGCCAGCAGCCAAGGGGGGACTGGCTACGAGCAGTACTTC; CDR3aa: CASSQGGTGYEQYF
abundance: .; j_gene: TRBJ1-5; v_gene: TRBV5-1; d_gene: .; CDR3nt: TGCGCCAGCAGCCTTGGACCGGGACATCACAATCAGCCCCAGCATTTT; CDR3aa: CASSLGPGHHNQPQHF
abundance: many; j_gene: TRBJ2-2; v_gene: TRBV9; d_gene: .; CDR3nt: TGTGCCAGCAGCGTAGTAAGTGCGGGGAACACCGGGGAGCTGTTTTTT; CDR3aa: CASSVVSAGNTGELFF
abundance: .; j_gene: TRBJ2-6; v_gene: TRBV6-6; d_gene: TRBD2; CDR3nt: TGTGCCAGCAGTTACGCGGGGGCTGGGGCCAACGTCCTGACTTTC; CDR3aa: CASSYAGAGANVLTF
abundance: few; j_gene: TRBJ2-5; v_gene: TRBV7-6; d_gene: TRBD1; CDR3nt: TGTGCCAGCAGCAGGGGGGACAGGGCTCAAGAGACCCAGTACTTC; CDR3aa: CASSRGDRAQETQYF
abundance: once; j_gene: TRBJ2-5; v_gene: TRBV20-1; d_gene: TRBD2; CDR3nt: TGCAGTGCCAGCTCGGATGCTAGCGGGGGGACCCAGTACTTC; CDR3aa: CSASSDASGGTQYF
abundance: .; j_gene: TRBJ2-3; v_gene: TRBV7-3; d_gene: .; CDR3nt: TGTGCCAGCAGCTTAACGATGATTAACACAGATACGCAGTATTTT; CDR3aa: CASSLTMINTDTQYF
abundance: .; j_gene: TRBJ2-7; v_gene: TRBV7-9; d_gene: TRBD2; CDR3nt: TGTGCCAGCAGCCAACCGACTAGCGGGAGGAAGCACGAGCAGTACTTC; CDR3aa: CASSQPTSGRKHEQYF
abundance: many; j_gene: TRBJ2-2; v_gene: TRBV6-5; d_gene: TRBD2; CDR3nt: TGTGCCAGCAGTTACGAGCTAGCGGGAGGTCTTAACACCGGGGAGCTGTTTTTT; CDR3aa: CASSYELAGGLNTGELFF
abundance: few; j_gene: TRBJ2-7; v_gene: TRBV13; d_gene: .; CDR3nt: TGCGCCAGCAGCCAAGGGGCTGGGCTAGCAGCCGAGCAGTACTTC; CDR3aa: CASSQGAGLAAEQYF
abundance: .; j_gene: TRBJ1-2; v_gene: TRBV2; d_gene: .; CDR3nt: TGTGCCAGCAGACCACAGGGAAGTGACGGCTACACCTTC; CDR3aa: CASRPQGSDGYTF
abundance: .; j_gene: TRBJ2-7; v_gene: TRBV10-3; d_gene: .; CDR3nt: TGTGCCATCACTGGGCAGGGGACCTACGAGCAGTACTTC; CDR3aa: CAITGQGTYEQYF
abundance: .; j_gene: TRBJ2-2; v_gene: TRBV2; d_gene: .; CDR3nt: TGTGCCAGCAGTCCAGAGGCAGGGATAATTCCCGGGGAGCTGTTTTTT; CDR3aa: CASSPEAGIIPGELFF